These 16 T cell receptor beta chains share one sample of origin, sequenced in a study of beta chain features in type 1 diabetes. Overall study findings and caveats: All four CD4+ subsets of Type 1 diabetes patients contained TCRB CDR3s that were moderately but significantly shorter.

What these receptors recognize is not known. Since all of the isolated RNA was reverse transcribed, expressed TCRB transcripts were what got sequenced. Measured with immunoSEQ multiplex PCR; TCRdb has only the in-frame clones, and not every one. This table has about 650,000 clones, around 12% appearing once. Specimen: naive CD4+ T cells from blood. The source of these receptors is a man aged 25 to 40 with type 1 diabetes.

This rearrangement joins TRBV5-6 to TRBJ2-3; the D is unclear. V was pared by 9 bases and J by 4 bases, with 18 bases between. This CDR3 comprises 14 residues. Germline V CDR1 and CDR2: SGHDT, YYEEEE. CDR3 residues: CATSLGYRADTQYF. The CDR3 DNA is TGTGCCACCTCGCTCGGGTATAGGGCAGATACGCAGTATTTT.

This clone was counted only a few times. The gene calls are TRBV7-9 and TRBJ1-5; TRBD1 matches at 11 bases. The CDR3 has 15 amino acids. J lost 6 bases, V lost 5 bases, and 6 bases had no gene match. The germline gives CDR1 SEHNR, CDR2 FQNEAQ (reference sequence). CDR3 sequence: CASSDGQGARQPQHF. The CDR3 region has the DNA TGTGCCAGCAGCGACGGACAGGGGGCTCGTCAGCCCCAGCATTTT.

This clone was counted only a few times. This chain connects TRBV4-1 to TRBJ1-2; maybe TRBD1 (6 bases). V lost 0 bases and J 0 bases, leaving 8 bases between the germline ends. The length of the CDR3 is 15 residues. Germline CDR1 is MGHRA and CDR2 is YSYEKL. The CDR3 loop reads CASSQEQGANYGYTF. The CDR3 nucleotides are TGCGCCAGCAGCCAAGAACAGGGAGCTAACTATGGCTACACCTTC.

In its sample, this clone was seen a few times. The chain uses TRBV25-1 and TRBJ2-1; D gene uncertain. Germline V gives CDR1 MGHDK, CDR2 SYGVNS. The CDR3 length is 12 residues. V gave up 4 bases and J gave up 7 bases, with 8 bases separating them. The CDR3 spells CASSAQRNEQFF. DNA of the CDR3: TGTGCCAGCAGTGCACAGAGGAATGAGCAGTTCTTC.

The rearrangement uses TRBV2 and TRBJ1-3; D unresolved. The CDR3 runs to 13 residues. Germline CDR1 and CDR2: SNHLY and FYNNEI. Trimming shortened V by 5 bases and J by 4 bases, and 9 bases separated the two germline ends. The CDR3 bases are TGTGCCAGCAGTCCATTACTGGGAAACACCATATATTTT. Translated, it gives CASSPLLGNTIYF.

This clone was recorded a few times. The V call is TRBV9, the J call TRBJ1-6; D unclear. Trimming removed 4 bases from V and 7 bases from J, with 12 bases in between. The CDR3 sequence is 14 residues long. Germline V gene sequence: CDR1 SGDLS, CDR2 YYNGEE. The CDR3 spells CASSRVNRNSPLHF. Written as DNA, the CDR3 is TGTGCCAGCAGCCGGGTAAATCGGAATTCACCCCTCCACTTT.

The CDR3 here is CASSANSRNTEAFF. The CDR3 region has the DNA TGTGCCAGCAGCGCGAACTCCAGGAACACTGAAGCTTTCTTT. The rearrangement links TRBV9 to TRBJ1-1; the D is unclear. Germline V gives CDR1 SGDLS, CDR2 YYNGEE. The V end was cut by 3 bases, the J end by 1 base, with 10 bases between. The CDR3 sequence is 14 residues long.

The chain has TRBV6-1 and TRBJ1-2; the D gene is possibly TRBD1 (5 bases). The germline V gene has CDR1 MNHNS and CDR2 SASEGT. This CDR3 is built from 14 residues. V was shortened by 4 bases and J by 4 bases, with 13 bases between the two germline ends. The DNA for the CDR3 is TGTGCCAGCAGTGGGGGACGGGATGGCTATGGCTACACCTTC. Its translation is CASSGGRDGYGYTF.

This chain joins TRBV5-1 and TRBJ1-1; 8 bases match TRBD1. The CDR3 is 13 residues long. V gave up 4 bases and J gave up 4 bases; unmatched junction bases: 3. CDR1 is SGHRS and CDR2 is YFSETQ in the germline V gene. CDR3 bases: TGCGCCAGCAGCAGCGGGACAGGCACTGAAGCTTTCTTT. It is translated as CASSSGTGTEAFF.

The chain employs TRBV4-1 and TRBJ2-1, with 12 bases that match TRBD2. Germline CDR1 reads MGHRA; CDR2 reads YSYEKL. CDR3 length: 16 amino acids. J was trimmed by 4 bases and V by 1 base; bases with no gene match: 2. DNA for the CDR3: TGCGCCAGCAGCCAAGGGACTAGCGGGATTTACAATGAGCAGTTCTTC. It specifies CASSQGTSGIYNEQFF.

The chain links TRBV7-2 to TRBJ2-3; 12 bases fit TRBD2. Germline assignment: CDR1 SGHTA and CDR2 FQGNSA. V lost 5 bases and J lost 2; bases outside the gene matches: 5. The CDR3 runs 16 residues. The CDR3 sequence: CASSLTSGGHTDTQYF. The CDR3 bases are TGTGCCAGCAGCCTAACTAGCGGGGGGCACACAGATACGCAGTATTTT. The complete variable domain, with remaining parts taken from reference TRBV7-2 and TRBJ2-3, reads GAGVSQSPSNKVTEKGKDVELRCDPISGHTALYWYRQSLGQGLEFLIYFQGNSAPDKSGLPSDRFSAERTGGSVSTLTIQRTQQEDSAVYLCASSLTSGGHTDTQYFGPGTRLTVL.

The J gene is TRBJ2-7, the V gene TRBV11-3, with D tentatively TRBD1 (6 bases). Germline V lookup: CDR1 SGHNT, CDR2 YENEEA. Trimming pared 1 base from V and 2 bases from J, leaving 9 bases between. The CDR3 length is 14 residues. CDR3 bases: TGTGCCAGCAGCTTAGGGGACATACCCTACGAGCAGTACTTC. Its translation is CASSLGDIPYEQYF.

This clone turned up a few times. The chain employs TRBV7-2 and TRBJ2-3, with D unresolved. This CDR3 region has 15 residues. Germline V gives CDR1 SGHTA, CDR2 FQGNSA. The V and J ends lost 1 base and 1 base respectively, with 9 bases between them. The CDR3 sequence is CASSLGGRGTDTQYF. The DNA for the CDR3 is TGTGCCAGCAGCTTAGGCGGTCGAGGCACAGATACGCAGTATTTT.

The chain employs TRBV5-6 and TRBJ2-5, with 7 nucleotides matching TRBD1. The germline V gene has CDR1 SGHDT and CDR2 YYEEEE. After removal of 4 bases from V and 5 bases from J, the junction contained 5 bases not matched to a gene. CDR3 length equals 13 residues. This chain's CDR3 is CASSPTGLETQYF. CDR3 nucleotides: TGTGCCAGCAGCCCGACAGGGCTTGAGACCCAGTACTTC.

A single count supports this clone. The V call is TRBV11-2, the J call TRBJ2-1, with a weak D call TRBD2 (7 bases). CDR3 size: 17 residues. The germline V and J ends were trimmed by 5 bases and 5 bases, with 22 bases remaining between them. Per germline, CDR1 SGHAT and CDR2 FQNNGV. The CDR3 region is CASSPPLGAGANNEQFF. The CDR3 DNA is TGTGCCAGCAGCCCACCCCTGGGGGCGGGGGCCAACAATGAGCAGTTCTTC.

This clone was found a few times. The rearrangement uses TRBV7-2 and TRBJ2-7; TRBD2 agrees at 8 bases. Germline assignment: CDR1 SGHTA and CDR2 FQGNSA. V shed 5 bases, J shed 1 base, and the junction held 7 bases outside the gene matches. This CDR3 comprises 15 residues. CDR3 sequence: CASSPQLAVSYEQYF. The CDR3 DNA reads TGTGCCAGCAGCCCGCAACTAGCGGTGTCCTACGAGCAGTACTTC.